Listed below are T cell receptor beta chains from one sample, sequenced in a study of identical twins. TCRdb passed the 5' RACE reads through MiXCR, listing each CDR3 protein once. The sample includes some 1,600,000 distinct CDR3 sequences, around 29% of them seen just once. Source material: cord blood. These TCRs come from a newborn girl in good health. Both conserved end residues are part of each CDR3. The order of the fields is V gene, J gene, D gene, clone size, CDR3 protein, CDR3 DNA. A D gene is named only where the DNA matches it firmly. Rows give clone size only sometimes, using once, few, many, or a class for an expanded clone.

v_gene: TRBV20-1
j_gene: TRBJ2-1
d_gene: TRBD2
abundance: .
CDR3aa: CSASRTSGITYNEQFF
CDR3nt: TGCAGTGCTAGTAGAACTAGCGGGATAACCTACAATGAGCAGTTCTTC

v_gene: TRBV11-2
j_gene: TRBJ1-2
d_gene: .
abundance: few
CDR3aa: CASSPLRGVRGYTF
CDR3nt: TGTGCCAGCAGCCCACTTAGGGGGGTGAGGGGCTACACCTTC

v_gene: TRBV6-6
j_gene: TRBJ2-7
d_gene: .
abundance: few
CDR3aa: CASGTGEQYF
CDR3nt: TGTGCCAGCGGTACCGGCGAGCAGTACTTC

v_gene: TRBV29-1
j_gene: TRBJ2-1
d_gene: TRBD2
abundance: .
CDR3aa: CSVEASGSGNNEQFF
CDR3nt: TGCAGCGTTGAAGCTAGCGGGAGTGGGAACAATGAGCAGTTCTTC

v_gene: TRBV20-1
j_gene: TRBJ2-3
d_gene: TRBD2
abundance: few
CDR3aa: CSAPPLAGAATDTQYF
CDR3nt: TGCAGTGCGCCACCCCTAGCGGGAGCCGCTACAGATACGCAGTATTTT

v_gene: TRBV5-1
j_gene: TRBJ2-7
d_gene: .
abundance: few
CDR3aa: CASTPVAGSSYEQYF
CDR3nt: TGCGCCAGCACCCCGGTAGCAGGAAGCTCCTACGAGCAGTACTTC

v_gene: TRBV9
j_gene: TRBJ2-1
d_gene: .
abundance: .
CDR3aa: CASSVQGWDEQFF
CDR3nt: TGTGCCAGCAGCGTACAGGGTTGGGACGAGCAGTTCTTC

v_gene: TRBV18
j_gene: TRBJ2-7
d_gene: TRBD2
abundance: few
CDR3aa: CASSLRTRPYEQYF
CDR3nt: TGTGCCAGCTCACTACGGACTAGGCCCTACGAGCAGTACTTC

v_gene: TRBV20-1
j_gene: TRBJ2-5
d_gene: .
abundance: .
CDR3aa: CSASWTDQETQYF
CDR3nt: TGCAGTGCTAGTTGGACTGATCAAGAGACCCAGTACTTC

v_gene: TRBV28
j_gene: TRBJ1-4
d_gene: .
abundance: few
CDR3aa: CASSLRRKNEKLFF
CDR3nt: TGTGCCAGCAGTTTACGCAGGAAGAATGAAAAACTGTTTTTT

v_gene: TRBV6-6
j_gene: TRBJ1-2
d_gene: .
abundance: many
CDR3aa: CASTPVPQYGYTF
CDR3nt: TGTGCCAGCACCCCTGTCCCTCAATATGGCTACACCTTC